One sample yielded the 25 T cell receptor beta chains listed below, sequenced in a study of CD8 T cells in Susac syndrome. RNA was extracted with the RNeasy kit, and a quantity of roughly 0.5 to 1 ug was reverse transcribed using random hexamers. TCRdb reanalysed the immunoSEQ multiplex PCR reads using MiXCR and keeps one entry per CDR3 protein. The sample contains about 150,000 distinct CDR3 sequences, 90% to 95% of which appear only once. Source material: CD4+ T cells from PBMCs. These receptors came from a human donor with Susac syndrome.

V and J are TRBV20-1 and TRBJ1-2; D remains ambiguous. V lost 0 bases and J lost 10, with 18 bases in between. Germline CDR1 reads DFQATT; CDR2 reads SNEGSKA (reference sequence). CDR3 length equals 14 residues. The CDR3 sequence: CSAREDVRDWVYTF. For the CDR3, the DNA is TGCAGTGCTAGAGAGGATGTCCGGGATTGGGTCTACACCTTC.

V gene TRBV20-1 combines with J gene TRBJ1-2; D perhaps matches TRBD1 (6 bases). This CDR3 has 11 amino acids. V was clipped by 5 bases and J by 2 bases, with 6 bases between them. The germline V gene has CDR1 DFQATT and CDR2 SNEGSKA (reference sequence). This chain's CDR3 is CSAGQNYGYTF. The CDR3 DNA sequence: TGCAGTGCTGGACAGAACTATGGCTACACCTTC.

This chain uses TRBV27 with TRBJ1-6; tentative D call: TRBD1 (5 bases). CDR1 is MNHEY, CDR2 SMNVEV, per germline (reference sequence). The ends were cut back, 5 bases at V and 11 bases at J, with 22 bases in the middle. The CDR3 extends over 16 amino acids. CDR3 protein: CASSPQGTSPRTPLHF. The CDR3 DNA reads TGTGCCAGCAGTCCCCAAGGGACGTCCCCGCGGACACCCCTCCACTTT.

The V call is TRBV7-6, the J call TRBJ2-7, with 8 bases aligning to TRBD1. Unmatched junction bases numbered 0, after V lost 0 bases and J lost 2 bases. CDR1 is SGHVS, CDR2 FNYEAQ, per germline. This CDR3 comprises 14 residues. The CDR3: CASSLADRAYEQYF. The CDR3 nucleotides are TGTGCCAGCAGCTTAGCGGACAGGGCCTACGAGCAGTACTTC.

The chain combines TRBV5-1 with TRBJ1-1; 8 positions match TRBD1. Germline V gives CDR1 SGHRS, CDR2 YFSETQ. The J segment lost 0 bases and the V segment lost 0 bases, leaving 4 bases of the junction unmatched. The CDR3 spans 16 residues. The CDR3: CASSLDPGQVNTEAFF. The CDR3 DNA reads TGCGCCAGCAGCTTGGACCCGGGACAGGTGAACACTGAAGCTTTCTTT.

This chain uses TRBV7-9 with TRBJ1-2; TRBD1 aligns across 7 bases. The CDR3 has 15 amino acids. J lost 5 bases, V lost 1 base, and 7 bases had no gene match. Germline assignment: CDR1 SEHNR and CDR2 FQNEAQ (reference sequence). CDR3 bases: TGTGCCAGCAGCTTAGTTAGCGGGACAGAGTATGGCTACACCTTC. Its translation: CASSLVSGTEYGYTF.

The rearrangement links TRBV5-1 to TRBJ2-6; no definite D call. The CDR3 sequence is 12 residues long. The V gene lost 7 bases and the J gene lost 0 bases, with 2 bases spanning the gap. Germline V gene lookup returns CDR1 SGHRS and CDR2 YFSETQ. CDR3 in amino acids: CASVSGANVLTF. The CDR3 DNA is TGCGCCAGCGTCTCTGGGGCCAACGTCCTGACTTTC.

The chain joins TRBV7-7 to TRBJ2-5; 9 bases map to TRBD2. This CDR3 contains 15 residues. V lost 6 bases, J lost 5 bases, and 10 bases stayed unmatched. CDR1 and CDR2 from the germline V gene are SSHAT and FNYEAQ (reference sequence). CDR3 in amino acids: CASSLTSGFGETQYF. CDR3 coding DNA: TGTGCCAGCAGTTTGACTAGCGGTTTCGGGGAGACCCAGTACTTC.

The rearrangement links TRBV20-1 to TRBJ1-5; maybe TRBD1 (5 bases). CDR1 is DFQATT, CDR2 SNEGSKA, per germline (reference sequence). V was pared by 1 base and J by 7 bases, with 8 bases between. The CDR3 loop spans 12 amino acids. DNA of the CDR3: TGCAGTGCTAGAGTTGGGGGACAGCCCCAGCATTTT. Residues: CSARVGGQPQHF.

This chain uses TRBV7-2 with TRBJ2-1; TRBD1 or TRBD2 may be the D gene (5 bases each). The CDR3 has 15 amino acids. Germline lookup yields CDR1 SGHTA and CDR2 FQGNSA. V dropped 5 bases and J dropped 0 bases, with 11 bases sitting between them. The CDR3 spells CASSEGPSSYNEQFF. The CDR3, as DNA: TGTGCCAGCAGCGAGGGACCGAGCTCCTACAATGAGCAGTTCTTC.

The CDR3 sequence is CASSGTGFRNSPLHF. The CDR3 coding sequence is TGTGCCAGCAGTGGAACAGGTTTTCGTAATTCACCCCTCCACTTT. The chain couples TRBV12-3 or TRBV12-4 to TRBJ1-6, with D possibly matching TRBD1 (5 bases). Trimming took 5 bases from V and 6 from J, leaving 14 bases between them. This CDR3 spans 15 amino acids.

This chain links TRBV2 with TRBJ2-5, with 9 bases lining up with TRBD2. Per germline, CDR1 SNHLY and CDR2 FYNNEI. V gave up 7 bases and J gave up 1 base; unmatched junction bases: 10. The CDR3 runs 16 residues. Written as DNA, the CDR3 is TGTGCCAGCAAGGGGGAAGCGGGGGGCCTCCAAGAGACCCAGTACTTC. Translated, it gives CASKGEAGGLQETQYF.

This rearrangement joins TRBV7-9 to TRBJ1-6, with D uncertain. Between the trimmed V and J ends, which lost 1 base and 5 bases, there was a span of 18 bases. The CDR3 sequence is 18 residues long. CDR1 is SEHNR and CDR2 is FQNEAQ in the germline V gene (reference sequence). This CDR3 is CASSLGGSPSRNNSPLHF. DNA of the CDR3: TGTGCCAGCAGCTTAGGGGGATCCCCAAGCAGAAATAATTCACCCCTCCACTTT.

The V call is TRBV20-1, the J call TRBJ1-5; D gene uncertain. Germline loops: CDR1 DFQATT, CDR2 SNEGSKA (reference sequence). V lost 6 bases to trimming and J lost 0 bases, with 9 bases between them. This CDR3 has 13 amino acids. This CDR3 is CSALQYSNQPQHF. The CDR3 coding sequence is TGCAGTGCCCTACAATATAGCAATCAGCCCCAGCATTTT.

CDR3 residues: CSVVAGSGADTQYF. CDR3 coding DNA: TGCAGCGTTGTGGCTGGGTCCGGCGCAGATACGCAGTATTTT. The chain is built from TRBV29-1 and TRBJ2-3; unclear D gene. There are 14 residues in the CDR3. The V gene lost 4 bases and the J gene lost 4 bases, with 15 bases spanning the gap. Per the germline V gene, CDR1 is SQVTM and CDR2 is ANQGSEA.

CDR3 in DNA: TGTGCCAGCAGTTTTCTCGATCAGCCCCAGCATTTT. Residues: CASSFLDQPQHF. The chain has TRBV28 and TRBJ1-5; unclear D gene. The CDR3 is 12 residues long. Deletions cut 3 bases from V and 5 bases from J, with 5 bases between. CDR1 and CDR2 from the germline V gene are MDHEN and SYDVKM.

The V gene is TRBV5-4, the J gene TRBJ2-7, with 9 bases aligning to TRBD1. Germline V gives CDR1 SGHNT, CDR2 YYREEE (reference sequence). V dropped 2 bases and J dropped 3; count of bases not matched to a gene: 6. This CDR3 region has 15 residues. The CDR3 nucleotides read TGTGCCAGCAGCTTACAGGGGGCGCGCCACTACGAGCAGTACTTC. Translation gives CASSLQGARHYEQYF.

In DNA, the CDR3 is TGCAGCGTGGGACACACAGATACGCAGTATTTT. This gives the protein CSVGHTDTQYF. V is TRBV29-1 and J is TRBJ2-3, with D maybe TRBD1 (6 bases). V lost 6 bases to trimming and J lost 2 bases, with 6 bases between them. The CDR3 is 11 amino acids. Germline lookup yields CDR1 SQVTM and CDR2 ANQGSEA.

The chain carries TRBV20-1 and TRBJ1-2; TRBD1 is a possible D gene (5 bases). V was clipped by 1 base and J by 5 bases, with 14 bases between them. Looked up from germline, CDR1 is DFQATT and CDR2 is SNEGSKA (reference sequence). The CDR3 is made up of 14 amino acids. The CDR3 loop is CSARVDNGGYGYTF. In DNA, the CDR3 is TGCAGTGCTAGAGTTGATAACGGGGGGTATGGCTACACCTTC.

The genes are TRBV12-3 or TRBV12-4 and TRBJ1-2; a possible D gene is TRBD1 (6 bases). This CDR3 comprises 15 residues. V shed 5 bases and J shed 7 bases, with 20 bases lying between them. CDR3 nucleotides: TGTGCCAGCAGTGGACAGACAGGAGCGGCGGCTGGCTACACCTTC. It yields the protein CASSGQTGAAAGYTF.

This chain uses TRBV19 with TRBJ1-2; 7 nucleotides line up with TRBD1. The CDR3 runs to 13 residues. Germline V lookup: CDR1 LNHDA, CDR2 SQIVND (reference sequence). After removal of 3 bases from V and 3 bases from J, the junction contained 1 base not matched to a gene. CDR3 sequence: CASSIGTDYGYTF. The CDR3 region has the DNA TGTGCCAGTAGTATCGGGACAGACTATGGCTACACCTTC.

The DNA for the CDR3 is TGCAGTGCTAACCTCGACAGAAACACTGAAGCTTTCTTT. It encodes CSANLDRNTEAFF. This chain connects TRBV20-1 to TRBJ1-1; weak D call: TRBD1 (5 bases). The germline CDR1 and CDR2 sequences are DFQATT and SNEGSKA (reference sequence). The CDR3 is 13 residues long. With 4 bases removed from V and 2 bases from J, the gap between germline ends came to 11 bases.

This clonotype was recorded once. J is TRBJ1-6 and V is TRBV20-1; no clear D gene. V gave up 0 bases and J gave up 7 bases, with 13 bases separating them. The germline V gene encodes CDR1 DFQATT and CDR2 SNEGSKA (reference sequence). The CDR3 is 15 amino acids. CDR3 in DNA: TGCAGTGCTAGAGAAGCGACTAACGCAAATTCACCCCTCCACTTT. This gives the protein CSAREATNANSPLHF.

The chain carries TRBV4-3 and TRBJ1-6; no definite D call. The CDR3 consists of 15 residues. In germline, CDR1 is LGHNA, CDR2 YSLEER. Between the trimmed V and J ends, which lost 0 bases and 7 bases, there was a span of 10 bases. CDR3 residues: CASSQEAIGNSPLHF. The CDR3 coding sequence is TGCGCCAGCAGCCAAGAGGCCATTGGAAATTCACCCCTCCACTTT.

The rearrangement links TRBV9 to TRBJ2-7; 12 nucleotides align to TRBD2. The junction had 2 bases not matched to a gene; V was cut back by 3 bases and J by 4 bases. The CDR3 consists of 14 residues. CDR1 and CDR2 (germline): SGDLS, YYNGEE. The DNA of the CDR3 is TGTGCCAGCAGCGAGACTAGCGGGGGTTACGAGCAGTACTTC. Amino acid sequence: CASSETSGGYEQYF. Together with reference TRBV9 and TRBJ2-7, the CDR3 gives the full variable domain: DSGVTQTPKHLITATGQRVTLRCSPRSGDLSVYWYQQSLDQGLQFLIQYYNGEERAKGNILERFSAQQFPDLHSELNLSSLELGDSALYFCASSETSGGYEQYFGPGTRLTVT.